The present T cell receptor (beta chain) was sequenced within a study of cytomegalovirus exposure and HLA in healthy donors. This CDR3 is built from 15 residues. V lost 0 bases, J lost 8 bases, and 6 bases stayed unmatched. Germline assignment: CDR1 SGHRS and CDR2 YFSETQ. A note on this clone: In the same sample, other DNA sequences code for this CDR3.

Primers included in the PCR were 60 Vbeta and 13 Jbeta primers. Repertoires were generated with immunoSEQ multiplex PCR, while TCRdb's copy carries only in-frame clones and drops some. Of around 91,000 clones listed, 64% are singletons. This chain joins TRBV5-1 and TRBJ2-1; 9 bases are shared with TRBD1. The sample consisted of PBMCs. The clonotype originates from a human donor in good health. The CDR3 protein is CASSLAGTGFDEQFF. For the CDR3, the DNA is TGCGCCAGCAGCTTGGCCGGGACAGGGTTCGATGAGCAGTTCTTC.